The 8 T cell receptor beta chains listed next were all sequenced from one sample in a study of T cell repertoires in cytomegalovirus infection. MiXCR was run by TCRdb on the reads, yielding one entry per CDR3 protein. The sample lists roughly 720,000 distinct CDR3 sequences; 35% to 40% were seen once. The sequenced sample consisted of PBMCs. Receptors were obtained from a human donor in good health (CMV status not recorded). Some clones in this sample may be carry-over from other donors' samples.

J is TRBJ2-7 and V is TRBV5-1; D perhaps matches TRBD1 (5 bases). The CDR3 consists of 14 residues. The germline V gene has CDR1 SGHRS and CDR2 YFSETQ. V shed 0 bases and J shed 1 base, with 8 bases lying between them. The chain's CDR3 is CASSLVTGSYEQYF. The DNA for the CDR3 is TGCGCCAGCAGCTTGGTTACAGGTTCCTACGAGCAGTACTTC.

The sample holds a few counts of this clonotype. V usage is TRBV27 and J usage is TRBJ1-6; D unclear. V dropped 1 base and J dropped 3 bases, with 13 bases sitting between them. This CDR3 spans 17 amino acids. Germline V lookup: CDR1 MNHEY, CDR2 SMNVEV (reference sequence). CDR3 DNA: TGTGCCAGCAGTTTATACTTTCGGGCGGGCTATAATTCACCCCTCCACTTT. It specifies CASSLYFRAGYNSPLHF.

The rearrangement links TRBV20-1 to TRBJ2-2; TRBD1 aligns across 7 bases. The trim removed 6 bases at V and 6 bases at J, leaving 13 bases unmatched. Looked up from germline, CDR1 is DFQATT and CDR2 is SNEGSKA (reference sequence). The CDR3 loop spans 15 amino acids. In DNA, the CDR3 is TGCAGTGCCGAAAGCCAGACAGGGAGATCCGGGGAGCTGTTTTTT. Translating gives CSAESQTGRSGELFF.

This clonotype appeared a few times. The rearrangement joins TRBV28 to TRBJ1-5, with D possibly matching TRBD1 (5 bases). Germline V gene sequence: CDR1 MDHEN, CDR2 SYDVKM. This CDR3 is 15 amino acids long. The ends were cut back, 3 bases at V and 11 bases at J, with 20 bases in the middle. The CDR3 DNA reads as TGTGCCAGCAGTTTGGGGGGTCGGGGGGTTGTGGCCCAGCATTTT. Its translation is CASSLGGRGVVAQHF.

This clonotype was seen a handful of times. The rearrangement links TRBV7-2 to TRBJ1-4; the match to TRBD1 covers 8 bases. V trimming: 5 bases; J trimming: 3 bases; junction bases outside the gene matches: 8. This CDR3 spans 16 amino acids. Per the germline V gene, CDR1 is SGHTA and CDR2 is FQGNSA. This CDR3 is CASSPPGRGPNEKLFF. CDR3 coding DNA: TGTGCCAGCAGCCCGCCTGGCAGGGGGCCTAATGAAAAACTGTTTTTT.

The V call is TRBV5-4, the J call TRBJ2-5; TRBD2 matches at 8 bases. The CDR3 extends over 15 amino acids. Trimming removed 4 bases from V and 6 bases from J; junction bases left unmatched: 11. CDR1 and CDR2 (germline): SGHNT, YYREEE (reference sequence). CDR3 in amino acids: CASSLEGGGRKTQYF. The DNA for the CDR3 is TGTGCCAGCAGCCTGGAGGGCGGGGGGAGGAAGACCCAGTACTTC.

This rearrangement joins TRBV12-3 or TRBV12-4 to TRBJ1-2; D may be TRBD1 (6 bases). The CDR3 is 13 residues long. The germline V and J ends were trimmed by 7 bases and 8 bases, with 17 bases remaining between them. This CDR3 reads CASNLRGSGGYTF. In DNA form, the CDR3 reads TGTGCCAGCAACCTCAGGGGATCCGGAGGCTACACCTTC.

This clonotype has only a few counts. This sequence joins TRBV6-1 and TRBJ2-7, with 9 bases aligning to TRBD2. V lost 8 bases and J lost 5; bases outside the gene matches: 10. The CDR3 has 14 residues. The germline gives CDR1 MNHNS, CDR2 SASEGT. The DNA for the CDR3 is TGTGCCAGCCCGGGGCCTAGCGGGACCAACGAGCAGTACTTC. Translated, it gives CASPGPSGTNEQYF.